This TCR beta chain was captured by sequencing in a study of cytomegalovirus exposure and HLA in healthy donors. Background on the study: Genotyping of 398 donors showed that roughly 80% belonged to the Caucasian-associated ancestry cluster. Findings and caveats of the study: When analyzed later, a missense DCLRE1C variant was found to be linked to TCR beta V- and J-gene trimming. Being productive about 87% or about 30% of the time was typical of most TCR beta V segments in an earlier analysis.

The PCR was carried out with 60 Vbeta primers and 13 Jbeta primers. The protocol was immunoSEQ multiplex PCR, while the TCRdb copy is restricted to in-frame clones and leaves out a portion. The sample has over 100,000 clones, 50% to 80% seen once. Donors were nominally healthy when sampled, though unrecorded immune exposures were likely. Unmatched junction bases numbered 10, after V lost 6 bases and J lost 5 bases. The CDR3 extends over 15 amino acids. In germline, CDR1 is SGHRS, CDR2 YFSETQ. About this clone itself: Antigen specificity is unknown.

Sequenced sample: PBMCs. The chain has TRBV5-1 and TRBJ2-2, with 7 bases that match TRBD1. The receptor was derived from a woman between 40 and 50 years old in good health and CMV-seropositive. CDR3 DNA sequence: TGCGCCAGCACCGAAGACAGGGTTTGGACCGGGGAGCTGTTTTTT. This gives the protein CASTEDRVWTGELFF. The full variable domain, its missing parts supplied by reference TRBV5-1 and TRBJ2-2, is KAGVTQTPRYLIKTRGQQVTLSCSPISGHRSVSWYQQTPGQGLQFLFEYFSETQRNKGNFPGRFSGRQFSNSRSEMNVSTLELGDSALYLCASTEDRVWTGELFFGEGSRLTVL.